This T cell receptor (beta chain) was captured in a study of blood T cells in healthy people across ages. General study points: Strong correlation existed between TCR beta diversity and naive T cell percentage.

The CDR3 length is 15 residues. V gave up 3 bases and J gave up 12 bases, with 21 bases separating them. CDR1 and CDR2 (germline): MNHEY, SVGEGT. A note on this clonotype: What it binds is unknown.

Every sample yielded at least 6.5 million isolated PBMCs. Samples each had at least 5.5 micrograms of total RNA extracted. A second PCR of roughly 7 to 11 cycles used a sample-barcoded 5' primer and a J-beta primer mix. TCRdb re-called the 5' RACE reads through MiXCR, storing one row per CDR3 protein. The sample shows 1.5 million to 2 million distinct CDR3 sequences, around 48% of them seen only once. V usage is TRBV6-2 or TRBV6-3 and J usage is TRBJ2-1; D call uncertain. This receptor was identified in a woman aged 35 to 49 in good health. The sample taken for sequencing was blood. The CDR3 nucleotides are TGTGCCAGCAGTTATTTAGGTGGCTTCCTAGAAGCGCAGTTCTTC. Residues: CASSYLGGFLEAQFF.